The 5 T cell receptor beta chains below were found in one sample sequenced in a study of blood T cell repertoires in COVID-19. Profiling relied on immunoSEQ multiplex PCR, and the TCRdb table lists in-frame clones only, not all of them. The table shows roughly 230,000 clones, with around 81% occurring only once. The sequencing input was peripheral blood. The receptors shown here come from a woman aged 60 to 75 with active or convalescent COVID-19.

This clone was detected a few times. The chain couples TRBV11-3 to TRBJ1-6; D not resolved. Trimming shortened V by 3 bases and J by 15 bases, and 15 bases separated the two germline ends. Germline lookup yields CDR1 SGHNT and CDR2 YENEEA. The CDR3 extends over 13 amino acids. The CDR3: CASSLGGDLFLHF. Here the CDR3 DNA reads TGTGCCAGCAGCTTGGGTGGAGATCTATTCCTCCACTTT.

The chain is built from TRBV5-4 and TRBJ1-1; D perhaps matches TRBD1 (6 bases). V was shortened by 0 bases and J by 0 bases, with 15 bases between the two germline ends. Germline CDR1 reads SGHNT; CDR2 reads YYREEE (reference sequence). This CDR3 spans 17 amino acids. CDR3 protein: CASSLVSRGPLNTEAFF. For the CDR3, the DNA is TGTGCCAGCAGCTTGGTAAGCAGGGGACCCCTGAACACTGAAGCTTTCTTT.

The chain carries TRBV28 and TRBJ2-5, with a possible D match to TRBD1 (5 bases). V was clipped by 6 bases and J by 2 bases, with 16 bases between them. Looked up from germline, CDR1 is MDHEN and CDR2 is SYDVKM. The CDR3 covers 15 residues. The CDR3 spells CASSKARQRQETQYF. CDR3 in DNA: TGTGCCAGCAGCAAAGCTCGACAGCGACAAGAGACCCAGTACTTC.

This clone was seen repeatedly, ten times or more. The rearrangement uses TRBV2 and TRBJ1-1; unclear D gene. Germline CDR1 and CDR2: SNHLY and FYNNEI. This CDR3 comprises 12 residues. V shed 3 bases and J shed 1 base, with 3 bases lying between them. CDR3 sequence: CASSERNTEAFF. The DNA for the CDR3 is TGTGCCAGCAGTGAGAGGAACACTGAAGCTTTCTTT.

The chain carries TRBV28 and TRBJ2-1; 9 nucleotides agree with TRBD2. V was pared by 5 bases and J by 0 bases, with 8 bases of the junction left unmatched. Germline CDR1 reads MDHEN; CDR2 reads SYDVKM. The CDR3 is 17 amino acids. The CDR3 DNA follows: TGTGCCAGCAGTCCCCAGACTAGCGGTAGCTCCTACAATGAGCAGTTCTTC. Residues: CASSPQTSGSSYNEQFF.